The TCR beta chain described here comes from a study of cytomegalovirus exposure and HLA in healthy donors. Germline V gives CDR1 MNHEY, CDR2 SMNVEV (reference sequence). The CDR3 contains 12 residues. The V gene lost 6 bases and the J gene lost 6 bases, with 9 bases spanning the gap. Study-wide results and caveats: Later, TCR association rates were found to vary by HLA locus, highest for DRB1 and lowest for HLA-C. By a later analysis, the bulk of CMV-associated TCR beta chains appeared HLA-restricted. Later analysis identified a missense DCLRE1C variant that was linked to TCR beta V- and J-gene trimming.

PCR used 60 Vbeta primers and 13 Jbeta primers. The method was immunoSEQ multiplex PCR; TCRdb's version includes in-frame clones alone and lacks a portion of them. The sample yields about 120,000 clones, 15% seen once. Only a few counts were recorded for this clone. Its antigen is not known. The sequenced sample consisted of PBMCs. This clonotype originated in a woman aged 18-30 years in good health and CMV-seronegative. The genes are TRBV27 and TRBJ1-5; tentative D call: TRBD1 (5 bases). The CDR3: CASSSQGQPQHF. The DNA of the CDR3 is TGTGCCAGCAGCTCTCAGGGTCAGCCCCAGCATTTT.